The 14 T cell receptor beta chains presented below share a single source sample, sequenced in a study of regulatory T cells in long-lasting Graves disease. Relying on iRepertoire HTBI primers and Arm-PCR of CDR3 regions, the team built TCR beta libraries. TCRdb re-called the multiplex PCR reads with MiXCR, one entry per CDR3 protein. The profile covers some 400,000 distinct CDR3 sequences, with more than 12% appearing a single time and around 17% taken by the ten largest. The time point: newly diagnosed GD, antithyroid drugs for less than 3 months. The TCR library was prepared using RNA isolated from PBMCs. These records were also assigned to another study, of T cells in Graves' hyperthyroidism and ophthalmopathy.

Sequencing used peripheral blood mononuclear cells (PBMCs), obtained at new diagnosis, from a patient treated with antithyroid drugs. These TCRs come from a young woman with Graves disease.

This clonotype occurred a few times. The CDR3 sequence: CASSHRTEVNTEAFF. The DNA for the CDR3 is TGTGCCAGTAGTCATCGGACCGAGGTGAACACTGAAGCTTTCTTT. The chain joins TRBV19 to TRBJ1-1; no clear D gene. CDR1 and CDR2 (germline): LNHDA, SQIVND (reference sequence). There are 15 residues in the CDR3. Trimming took 5 bases from V and 0 from J, leaving 13 bases between them.

There are many counts of this clonotype. The chain combines TRBV7-8 with TRBJ2-1; TRBD2 might be the D (5 bases). The V gene's germline CDR1 is SGHVS and CDR2 FQNEAQ. The CDR3 is made up of 11 amino acids. Trimming took off 4 bases at V and 9 bases at J, with 7 bases between the two ends. CDR3 coding DNA: TGTGCCAGCAGCTCTAGCATTGAGCAGTTCTTC. It encodes CASSSSIEQFF.

This clonotype was counted only a few times. The chain links TRBV15 to TRBJ1-1; D call uncertain. The germline gives CDR1 LNHNV, CDR2 YYDKDF (reference sequence). Trimming shortened V by 0 bases and J by 3 bases, and 5 bases separated the two germline ends. This CDR3 region has 13 residues. The CDR3: CATSRETYTEAFF. The CDR3 region has the DNA TGTGCCACCAGCAGAGAGACTTACACTGAAGCTTTCTTT.

This clonotype was recorded many times. The genes are TRBV2 and TRBJ2-7; weak D call: TRBD1 (6 bases). The CDR3 is 12 amino acids. V lost 6 bases and J lost 3, with 9 bases in between. CDR1 and CDR2 (germline): SNHLY, FYNNEI. CDR3 nucleotides: TGTGCCAGCAGACAGGACAGCTACGAGCAGTACTTC. Protein sequence: CASRQDSYEQYF.

This clonotype was seen a handful of times. The rearrangement links TRBV15 to TRBJ1-2; no clear D. Per germline, CDR1 LNHNV and CDR2 YYDKDF (reference sequence). V was shortened by 3 bases and J by 0 bases, with 11 bases between the two germline ends. CDR3 length: 15 residues. CDR3 residues: CATSRREGANYGYTF. The CDR3 DNA follows: TGTGCCACCAGCAGGAGGGAGGGTGCTAACTATGGCTACACCTTC.

This clonotype was seen many times. The rearrangement joins TRBV15 to TRBJ1-5; 8 bases match TRBD1. CDR3 length: 15 residues. Trimming at V came to 1 base and at J to 4 bases, leaving 3 bases not matched to a gene. Germline V gene sequence: CDR1 LNHNV, CDR2 YYDKDF (reference sequence). The CDR3 here is CATSRVGQENQPQHF. The CDR3 nucleotides are TGTGCCACCAGCAGAGTGGGACAGGAAAATCAGCCCCAGCATTTT.

The rearrangement links TRBV19 to TRBJ1-4, with D uncertain. The CDR3 loop spans 15 amino acids. CDR1 and CDR2 from the germline V gene are LNHDA and SQIVND (reference sequence). V was trimmed by 3 bases and J by 2 bases, leaving 10 bases between them. CDR3: CASSIGGNTNEKLFF. DNA of the CDR3: TGTGCCAGTAGTATCGGAGGGAATACTAATGAAAAACTGTTTTTT. Filled out from reference TRBV19 and TRBJ1-4, the complete variable domain reads DGGITQSPKYLFRKEGQNVTLSCEQNLNHDAMYWYRQDPGQGLRLIYYSQIVNDFQKGDIAEGYSVSREKKESFPLTVTSAQKNPTAFYLCASSIGGNTNEKLFFGSGTQLSVL.

This clonotype was seen a handful of times. This sequence joins TRBV29-1 and TRBJ2-7; D is possibly TRBD1 (6 bases). Germline CDR1 reads SQVTM; CDR2 reads ANQGSEA. Deletions cut 7 bases from V and 1 base from J, with 8 bases between. The CDR3 has 11 residues. The chain's CDR3 is CSAGQSYEQYF. CDR3 DNA: TGCAGCGCTGGACAGTCCTACGAGCAGTACTTC.

This clonotype has just a few counts. Here the CDR3 reads CASTRTSGSSYNEQFF. Here the CDR3 DNA reads TGTGCCAGTACTCGGACTAGCGGGAGCTCCTACAATGAGCAGTTCTTC. The chain employs TRBV19 and TRBJ2-1; the match to TRBD2 covers 13 bases. Germline V CDR1 and CDR2: LNHDA, SQIVND (reference sequence). The J segment lost 0 bases and the V segment lost 7 bases, leaving 3 bases of the junction unmatched. The CDR3 contains 16 residues.

This clonotype has only a few counts. This rearrangement joins TRBV11-1 to TRBJ2-1; D is uncertain. Trimming cost V 1 base and J 12 bases, with 16 bases left between them. Germline V lookup: CDR1 SGHAT, CDR2 FQDESV (reference sequence). The CDR3 has 14 amino acids. The CDR3 sequence: CASSLGLGSDAQFF. Here the CDR3 DNA reads TGTGCCAGCAGCTTAGGCCTCGGGTCGGATGCGCAGTTCTTC.

This clonotype was seen many times. The V call is TRBV18, the J call TRBJ2-7; D possibly uses TRBD1 or TRBD2 (5 bases each). The CDR3 is made up of 15 amino acids. Trimming pared 2 bases from V and 0 bases from J, leaving 11 bases between. Germline-derived CDR1 and CDR2 are KGHSH and LQKENI. CDR3 bases: TGTGCCAGCTCACCAGAAAGGGACGTCTCCTACGAGCAGTACTTC. Its translation: CASSPERDVSYEQYF.

This clonotype has a count of ten or more. The chain joins TRBV7-9 to TRBJ2-1; D tentatively reads TRBD1 or TRBD2 (6 bases each). The CDR3 is 17 residues long. CDR1 and CDR2 (germline): SEHNR, FQNEAQ (reference sequence). V shed 6 bases and J shed 5 bases, with 23 bases lying between them. The CDR3 reads CASRTRPRDKTDNEQFF. CDR3 bases: TGTGCCAGCAGGACTAGACCGCGGGACAAAACGGACAATGAGCAGTTCTTC.

This clonotype turned up a few times. CDR3 in amino acids: CASTYLIGEQPNTGELFF. The DNA for the CDR3 is TGTGCCAGTACCTATCTAATAGGAGAACAGCCCAACACCGGGGAGCTGTTTTTT. The V and J genes are TRBV19 and TRBJ2-2; D call uncertain. The V gene lost 7 bases and the J gene lost 2 bases, with 23 bases spanning the gap. The CDR3 is 18 amino acids. CDR1 is LNHDA and CDR2 is SQIVND in the germline V gene (reference sequence).

The chain links TRBV27 to TRBJ2-7; 8 nucleotides align to TRBD1. This CDR3 region has 14 residues. Losses at the gene ends were 3 bases for V and 3 bases for J; bases not matched to a gene: 4. Germline V CDR1 and CDR2: MNHEY, SMNVEV (reference sequence). This chain's CDR3 is CASSFGQGVYEQYF. For the CDR3, the DNA is TGTGCCAGCAGTTTCGGACAGGGAGTCTACGAGCAGTACTTC.